A single sample gave rise to the 22 T cell receptor beta chains below, sequenced in a study of cytomegalovirus exposure and HLA in healthy donors. Libraries were prepared by immunoSEQ multiplex PCR; TCRdb keeps only in-frame clonotypes and omits some of them. The sample lists 110,000 or so clones, about 91% occurring once. Material for sequencing was PBMCs. The receptors shown here come from a man aged 18 to 29 in good health and CMV-seronegative.

The chain's CDR3 is CASGEWGGPGNTIYF. As DNA, the CDR3 is TGTGCCTCTGGGGAATGGGGGGGACCGGGAAACACCATATATTTT. V and J are TRBV27 and TRBJ1-3; D might be TRBD1 (5 bases). The V and J ends lost 11 bases and 4 bases respectively, with 21 bases between them. CDR1 and CDR2 (germline): MNHEY, SMNVEV (reference sequence). CDR3 length: 15 residues.

In this sample, this clone turned up once. The CDR3 spells CASSLQRVGGYNSPLHF. Written as DNA, the CDR3 is TGTGCCAGCAGCCTTCAAAGGGTAGGAGGGTATAATTCACCCCTCCACTTT. V and J are TRBV14 and TRBJ1-6, with D uncertain. The CDR3 totals 17 residues. Trimming pared 4 bases from V and 4 bases from J, leaving 17 bases between. Germline CDR1 SGHDN, CDR2 FVKESK.

The rearrangement links TRBV9 to TRBJ2-3; 7 positions agree with TRBD1. The germline V gene encodes CDR1 SGDLS and CDR2 YYNGEE. Trimming cost V 4 bases and J 1 base; bases outside gene matches: 0. This CDR3 contains 13 residues. In DNA form, the CDR3 reads TGTGCCAGCAGCACAGGGGGCACAGATACGCAGTATTTT. Its translation is CASSTGGTDTQYF.

V usage is TRBV2 and J usage is TRBJ1-1; 7 bases are shared with TRBD1. Germline CDR1 reads SNHLY; CDR2 reads FYNNEI. The CDR3 is made up of 11 amino acids. The ends lost 7 bases at V and 4 bases at J; junction bases unmatched: 0. CDR3 nucleotides: TGTGCCAGCACAGGGGGCACTGAAGCTTTCTTT. It yields the protein CASTGGTEAFF.

The chain uses TRBV28 and TRBJ1-1; 9 bases line up with TRBD1. J lost 1 base, V lost 5 bases, and 2 bases had no gene match. The germline V gene has CDR1 MDHEN and CDR2 SYDVKM. This CDR3 has 14 residues. Here the CDR3 reads CASSGGQGNTEAFF. The CDR3 DNA follows: TGTGCCAGCAGTGGGGGACAGGGGAACACTGAAGCTTTCTTT.

V and J are TRBV28 and TRBJ1-5, with D unclear. Germline CDR1 is MDHEN and CDR2 is SYDVKM. The CDR3 is 13 amino acids. The V end was cut by 4 bases, the J end by 7 bases, with 11 bases between. The CDR3 coding sequence is TGTGCCAGCAGTTCAGAAGTCTCCCAGCCCCAGCATTTT. The encoded protein is CASSSEVSQPQHF. The variable domain in full, with the rest retrieved from reference TRBV28 and TRBJ1-5, is DVKVTQSSRYLVKRTGEKVFLECVQDMDHENMFWYRQDPGLGLRLIYFSYDVKMKEKGDIPEGYSVSREKKERFSLILESASTNQTSMYLCASSSEVSQPQHFGDGTRLSIL.

The chain employs TRBV27 and TRBJ2-7, with 7 positions matching TRBD1. Germline V CDR1 and CDR2: MNHEY, SMNVEV (reference sequence). This CDR3 region has 12 residues. V gave up 7 bases and J gave up 4 bases; unmatched junction bases: 4. DNA for the CDR3: TGTGCCAGCAAACAGGGGATATACGAGCAGTACTTC. This codes for CASKQGIYEQYF.

This chain joins TRBV6-4 and TRBJ2-3; 8 bases map to TRBD2. The V and J ends lost 6 bases and 4 bases, in that order; junction bases with no gene match: 9. Germline assignment: CDR1 MRHNA and CDR2 SNTAGT. The CDR3 spans 15 residues. Here the CDR3 reads CASSDGRAGSDTQYF. In nucleotides, the CDR3 is TGTGCCAGCAGCGACGGGAGGGCTGGCTCAGATACGCAGTATTTT.

The chain carries TRBV27 and TRBJ2-7, with D perhaps TRBD2 (5 bases). V lost 1 base and J lost 7, with 17 bases in between. Looked up from germline, CDR1 is MNHEY and CDR2 is SMNVEV (reference sequence). CDR3 length equals 15 residues. The CDR3 nucleotides read TGTGCCAGCAGTTTATTCGGGGAAGGGCATATTGAGCAGTACTTC. Its protein is CASSLFGEGHIEQYF.

The rearrangement joins TRBV5-3 to TRBJ1-2, with TRBD1 matching over 10 bases. TRBV5-3 is given ORF status, its function remaining uncertain. CDR3 length: 16 amino acids. After removal of 3 bases from V and 5 bases from J, the junction contained 10 bases not matched to a gene. The CDR3 DNA sequence: TGTGCCAGAAGCTCCTACCGGGACAGGGGTGGATATGGCTACACCTTC. It codes for CARSSYRDRGGYGYTF.

The chain couples TRBV30 to TRBJ1-2; D perhaps matches TRBD1 (6 bases). Germline V gives CDR1 GTSNPN, CDR2 SVGIG (reference sequence). The CDR3 is made up of 15 amino acids. V lost 2 bases and J 2 bases, leaving 15 bases between the germline ends. CDR3 protein: CAWSLGRGENYGYTF. DNA of the CDR3: TGTGCCTGGAGTCTGGGCAGGGGCGAAAACTATGGCTACACCTTC.

This sequence joins TRBV5-4 and TRBJ2-7, with D unclear. With 0 bases removed from V and 2 bases from J, the gap between germline ends came to 9 bases. This CDR3 has 14 amino acids. Germline V gives CDR1 SGHNT, CDR2 YYREEE (reference sequence). CDR3 DNA sequence: TGTGCCAGCAGCTTGGCCATCGCGCCCTACGAGCAGTACTTC. It encodes CASSLAIAPYEQYF.

The chain uses TRBV28 and TRBJ2-5; no reliable D call. The V gene lost 4 bases and the J gene lost 2 bases, with 17 bases spanning the gap. This CDR3 is 16 amino acids long. Germline lookup yields CDR1 MDHEN and CDR2 SYDVKM. As DNA, the CDR3 is TGTGCCAGCAGTTACCTGCCCACAGAAGATCAAGAGACCCAGTACTTC. This sequence encodes CASSYLPTEDQETQYF. Variable domain in full (rest from reference TRBV28 and TRBJ2-5): DVKVTQSSRYLVKRTGEKVFLECVQDMDHENMFWYRQDPGLGLRLIYFSYDVKMKEKGDIPEGYSVSREKKERFSLILESASTNQTSMYLCASSYLPTEDQETQYFGPGTRLLVL.

The V call is TRBV27, the J call TRBJ1-1, with 7 bases matching TRBD1. The CDR3 has 14 amino acids. Germline values: CDR1 MNHEY, CDR2 SMNVEV (reference sequence). V shed 5 bases and J 3 bases; nucleotides not matched to a gene: 6. The DNA for the CDR3 is TGTGCCAGCAGTCCATGGACAGGACACACTGAAGCTTTCTTT. Protein product: CASSPWTGHTEAFF.

The CDR3 region is CASLSTDTQYF. The CDR3 region has the DNA TGTGCCAGCTTGTCGACAGATACGCAGTATTTT. V is TRBV6-1 and J is TRBJ2-3; D ambiguous. CDR3 length: 11 residues. Trimming took 8 bases from V and 3 from J, leaving 6 bases between them. Germline lookup yields CDR1 MNHNS and CDR2 SASEGT.

This clone appeared once. V usage is TRBV11-3 and J usage is TRBJ1-3; the D is unclear. The CDR3 consists of 13 residues. Trimming cost V 6 bases and J 7 bases, with 13 bases left between them. Germline V gene lookup returns CDR1 SGHNT and CDR2 YENEEA. In DNA form, the CDR3 reads TGTGCCAGCAGGCCAAGGAGAATCAACACCATATATTTT. This gives the protein CASRPRRINTIYF.

The CDR3 DNA follows: TGTGCCAGCCTAGGACGGACTCACTATGGCTACACCTTC. It is translated as CASLGRTHYGYTF. J is TRBJ1-2 and V is TRBV7-9, with D hard to call. This CDR3 comprises 13 residues. V dropped 8 bases and J dropped 3 bases, with 13 bases sitting between them. Germline lookup yields CDR1 SEHNR and CDR2 FQNEAQ (reference sequence).

V usage is TRBV2 and J usage is TRBJ2-1; 12 nucleotides match TRBD2. Germline lookup yields CDR1 SNHLY and CDR2 FYNNEI. The trim removed 4 bases at V and 5 bases at J, leaving 6 bases unmatched. This CDR3 has 16 residues. The CDR3: CASSVRLAGAHNEQFF. The CDR3 DNA sequence: TGTGCCAGCAGTGTCCGACTAGCGGGGGCCCACAATGAGCAGTTCTTC.

The genes are TRBV5-1 and TRBJ2-5; a possible D gene is TRBD1 (5 bases). Trimming pared 0 bases from V and 5 bases from J, leaving 11 bases between. CDR1 and CDR2 (germline): SGHRS, YFSETQ. This CDR3 contains 14 residues. CDR3 residues: CASSLDQGRETQYF. The CDR3 DNA reads TGCGCCAGCAGCTTGGATCAGGGTAGGGAGACCCAGTACTTC.

The chain uses TRBV9 and TRBJ2-2; tentative D call: TRBD2 (5 bases). CDR3 length: 15 residues. Germline V gives CDR1 SGDLS, CDR2 YYNGEE. Between the trimmed V and J ends, which lost 2 bases and 0 bases, there was a span of 8 bases. This chain's CDR3 is CASSVDGANTGELFF. CDR3 nucleotides: TGTGCCAGCAGCGTGGACGGGGCGAACACCGGGGAGCTGTTTTTT. Drawing the rest from reference TRBV9 and TRBJ2-2, the complete variable domain is DSGVTQTPKHLITATGQRVTLRCSPRSGDLSVYWYQQSLDQGLQFLIQYYNGEERAKGNILERFSAQQFPDLHSELNLSSLELGDSALYFCASSVDGANTGELFFGEGSRLTVL.

About this clone itself: At one end, the junction sequence differs from germline, possibly due to a read error. The rearrangement joins TRBV28 to TRBJ1-1, with D possibly matching TRBD1 (5 bases). The CDR3 is 12 residues long. CDR1 and CDR2 (germline): MDHEN, SYDVKM. CDR3 loop: CASTPSVQGFNF. Here the CDR3 DNA reads TGTGCCAGCACCCCGTCGGTCCAGGGTTTCAACTTT. The entire variable domain, with the rest obtained from reference TRBV28 and TRBJ1-1, is as follows: DVKVTQSSRYLVKRTGEKVFLECVQDMDHENMFWYRQDPGLGLRLIYFSYDVKMKEKGDIPEGYSVSREKKERFSLILESASTNQTSMYLCASTPSVQGFNFGQGTRLTVV.

The chain links TRBV18 to TRBJ2-7; 7 bases are a match to TRBD1. V gave up 6 bases and J gave up 0 bases; unmatched junction bases: 2. The CDR3 consists of 13 residues. From germline, CDR1 is KGHSH and CDR2 LQKENI. CDR3 in DNA: TGTGCCAGCTCCGGGACAGACTCCTACGAGCAGTACTTC. Protein product: CASSGTDSYEQYF.